These T cell receptor beta chains were read from a single sample in a study. TCRdb ran MiXCR on the multiplex PCR reads and lists one entry per CDR3 protein. The data show about 830 distinct CDR3 sequences, with less than 20% seen just once and roughly 49% held by the top ten. The sequenced sample was Tregs sorted from blood. These receptors originate from a female donor with breast cancer. Each CDR3 is given with its conserved first and last residue. The D gene is left open where the match is weak. The size entry is marked missing in some rows and otherwise reads once, few, many or a size class.

TGTGCCAGCAGTCCAACTGTGAACTATGGCTACACCTTC	CASSPTVNYGYTF	hyperexpanded	TRBV12-3/TRBV12-4	NA	TRBJ1-2
TGTGCCAGCAGTTTTCCAGGGGTTCATGGCTACACCTTC	CASSFPGVHGYTF	medium-sized	TRBV12-3/TRBV12-4	NA	TRBJ1-2
TGTGCCAGCAGTTTAATTTCGGGACAGGGAGGTGGCTACACCTTC	CASSLISGQGGGYTF	few	TRBV12-3/TRBV12-4	TRBD1	TRBJ1-2
TGTGCCAGCAGTGATCCGGGACTTGCCTATGGCTACACCTTC	CASSDPGLAYGYTF	NA	TRBV12-3/TRBV12-4	NA	TRBJ1-2
TGTGCCAGCAGTTTTCTGACAGGGGACTACACCTTC	CASSFLTGDYTF	large	TRBV12-3/TRBV12-4	TRBD1	TRBJ1-2
TGTGCCAGCAGTTTCCTTAAGGATGGCTACACCTTC	CASSFLKDGYTF	medium-sized	TRBV12-3/TRBV12-4	NA	TRBJ1-2
TGTGCCAGCAGCCCCGGGACAGGCCTCTATGGCTACACCTTC	CASSPGTGLYGYTF	large	TRBV12-3/TRBV12-4	TRBD1	TRBJ1-2
TGTGCCAGCAGTCTAGACAGGGGCGATAACTATGGCTACACCTTC	CASSLDRGDNYGYTF	medium-sized	TRBV12-3/TRBV12-4	TRBD1	TRBJ1-2
TGTGCCAGCAGTCTCTACAGGGCTGGCTACACCTTC	CASSLYRAGYTF	NA	TRBV12-3/TRBV12-4	NA	TRBJ1-2
TGTGCCAGCAGTGACACTCTAACCGTGAATCGTGGCTACACCTTC	CASSDTLTVNRGYTF	hyperexpanded	TRBV12-3/TRBV12-4	NA	TRBJ1-2
TGTGCCAGCAGTAAGGACAGGGGATTAGTCTACACCTTC	CASSKDRGLVYTF	NA	TRBV12-3/TRBV12-4	TRBD1	TRBJ1-2
TGTGCTAGTGGTAAGGACGGTCTCTATGGCTACACCTTC	CASGKDGLYGYTF	medium-sized	TRBV12-5	NA	TRBJ1-2
TGTGCCAGCAGTTCCGCAGGTGGCTATGGCTACACCTTC	CASSSAGGYGYTF	NA	TRBV12-3/TRBV12-4	NA	TRBJ1-2
TGTGCCAGCACCATAAGGCCGCGGAGTTATGGCTACACCTTC	CASTIRPRSYGYTF	medium-sized	TRBV12-3/TRBV12-4	NA	TRBJ1-2
TGTGCCAGCAGAGATACGAGGGGCTACACCTTC	CASRDTRGYTF	NA	TRBV12-3/TRBV12-4	NA	TRBJ1-2
TGTGCCAGCAGTTTAGCCGGGACAGGGGAGGTGTCGGGCTACACCTTC	CASSLAGTGEVSGYTF	NA	TRBV12-3/TRBV12-4	TRBD1	TRBJ1-2
TGTGCCAACTCCCGACAGGGGAGATACGGCTACACCTTC	CANSRQGRYGYTF	NA	TRBV12-3/TRBV12-4	TRBD1	TRBJ1-2
TGTGCCAGCAGTACGACAGGATTGAGCGGCTACACCTTC	CASSTTGLSGYTF	large	TRBV12-3/TRBV12-4	NA	TRBJ1-2
TGTGCCAGTCAGGAGGCAGCCAACAACTATGGCTACACCTTC	CASQEAANNYGYTF	medium-sized	TRBV12-3/TRBV12-4	NA	TRBJ1-2
TGTGCCAGCAGTTTGGCCGGGACAGGGAGTAACTATGGCTACACCTTC	CASSLAGTGSNYGYTF	medium-sized	TRBV12-3/TRBV12-4	TRBD1	TRBJ1-2
TGTGCCAGCAGTTTGTCCAGAGGCGGCTACACCTTC	CASSLSRGGYTF	medium-sized	TRBV12-3/TRBV12-4	NA	TRBJ1-2
TGTGCCAGCAGTCCGACAGGCTATGGCTACACCTTC	CASSPTGYGYTF	large	TRBV12-3/TRBV12-4	NA	TRBJ1-2
TGTGCCAGCAGTCCATCAACGACAGGGTTCTATGGCTACACCTTC	CASSPSTTGFYGYTF	large	TRBV12-3/TRBV12-4	TRBD1	TRBJ1-2
TGTGCCAGCAGTTTCGCCTCTAACTCTAACTATGGCTACACCTTC	CASSFASNSNYGYTF	medium-sized	TRBV12-3/TRBV12-4	NA	TRBJ1-2
TGTGCCAGCAGTTTAGCGGACAGGGGTTATGGCTACACCTTC	CASSLADRGYGYTF	medium-sized	TRBV12-3/TRBV12-4	TRBD1	TRBJ1-2
TGTGCCAGCAGTTTGGCCGGGACAGGAGGTAACTATGGCTACACCTTC	CASSLAGTGGNYGYTF	many	TRBV12-3/TRBV12-4	TRBD1	TRBJ1-2
TGTGCCAGCAGTTTGGCCGGAACAGGAGCAACCTATGGCTACACCTTC	CASSLAGTGATYGYTF	NA	TRBV12-3/TRBV12-4	NA	TRBJ1-2
NA	CASSSSGRYGYTF	medium-sized	TRBV12-3/TRBV12-4	NA	TRBJ1-2
TGTGCCAGCAGTTTGGCCGGGACAGGGCTGCACTATGGCTACACCTTC	CASSLAGTGLHYGYTF	many	TRBV12-3/TRBV12-4	TRBD1	TRBJ1-2